This T cell receptor (beta chain) was retrieved from a study of CD8 T cells in Susac syndrome. TEMRA cells were FACS-enriched and CD8+ and CD4+ T cells negatively isolated. Random hexamers primed reverse transcription of about 0.45 to 1 ug RNA. By means of immunoSEQ multiplex PCR, TCR beta CDR3 spanning 54 Vbeta and 13 Jbeta underwent amplification. TCRdb called the immunoSEQ multiplex PCR reads again in MiXCR, with one record for every CDR3 protein. The sample consists of 150,000 to 200,000 distinct CDR3 sequences, just over 90% of them appearing once. This clonotype was recorded once. CDR3 length: 15 residues. The germline V gene encodes CDR1 SEHNR and CDR2 FQNEAQ (reference sequence). Trimming at V came to 1 base and at J to 1 base, leaving 2 bases not matched to a gene.

The source of this sequence is a human donor in good health. Material for sequencing was CD4+ T cells from PBMCs. The chain recombines TRBV7-9 with TRBJ2-3, with 7 bases lining up with TRBD1. The CDR3: CASSLGGTGTDTQYF. The CDR3 DNA is TGTGCCAGCAGCTTAGGTGGGACAGGCACAGATACGCAGTATTTT.